The count of the clone carrying this T cell receptor beta chain is one. Its antigen is unidentified. This record belongs to a study of shared clonotypes between healthy human individuals. Each subset's genomic DNA was split evenly across several immunoSEQ plates. The repertoire was sequenced with immunoSEQ multiplex PCR; TCRdb's copy has only in-frame clones and lacks some. Here the sample spans some 2,100,000 clones, 85% to 95% being singletons. Regarding the study as a whole: Approximately 5.1% was the fraction of naive CD4 clonotypes found shared across a handful of donors. In contrast to clonotypes shared by all four donors, non-shared clonotypes had lower generation probabilities.

Naive CD8 cells lacked CD45RO, underwent positive selection for CCR7 and left out terminally differentiated effector memory CD45RA+ cells. The germline CDR1 and CDR2 sequences are SGHAT and FQNNGV. The CDR3 has 15 amino acids. V was trimmed by 5 bases and J by 8 bases, leaving 19 bases between them. Sequenced: naive CD8+ T cells from PBMCs. This sequence originates from a man between 18 and 35 years old in good health. Some clones in this sample may be carry-over from other donors' samples. The gene calls are TRBV11-2 and TRBJ2-1; a weak D match, TRBD1 (5 bases). DNA of the CDR3: TGTGCCAGCAGCCGCCAGGGTTTTGAGAAGGATGAGCAGTTCTTC. Residues: CASSRQGFEKDEQFF. Drawing the rest from reference TRBV11-2 and TRBJ2-1, the complete variable domain is EAGVAQSPRYKIIEKRQSVAFWCNPISGHATLYWYQQILGQGPKLLIQFQNNGVVDDSQLPKDRFSAERLKGVDSTLKIQPAKLEDSAVYLCASSRQGFEKDEQFFGPGTRLTVL.